This TCR beta chain is drawn from a study of T cell responses to AZD1222 COVID-19 vaccine. The CDR3 consists of 15 residues. V shed 0 bases, J shed 6 bases, and the junction held 5 bases outside the gene matches. CDR1 is ENHRY and CDR2 is SYGVKD in the germline V gene. The repertoire was sequenced with immunoSEQ multiplex PCR; TCRdb's copy has only in-frame clones and lacks some. The table records more than 95,000 clones, roughly 90% of them present only once. This clone was detected a few times. This chain uses TRBV10-3 with TRBJ1-5; 7 nucleotides agree with TRBD1. Here the sequenced sample was peripheral blood, taken on day 0 of AZD1222 vaccination. This receptor was identified in an adult in good health. The CDR3 here is CAISESSGGGQPQHF. The CDR3 DNA reads as TGTGCCATCAGTGAGTCGTCAGGGGGTGGTCAGCCCCAGCATTTT.